This T cell receptor beta chain was retrieved from a study of Graves' ophthalmopathy and Graves' hyperthyroidism. Study overall: Stable hyperthyroidism referred to disease that showed no ophthalmopathy within 18 months of follow-up. General study results and limits: The 13-signature model separated ophthalmopathy from stable hyperthyroidism at over 85% sensitivity and about 81% specificity. Most expanded clonotypes in thyroid above 0.001 frequency also showed up in blood.

To note about this clonotype: Its antigen is not known.

Amplifying from RNA transcripts, the study obtained TCR beta CDR3 regions. Second-round multiplex PCR followed a first-round RT-PCR using HTBI primers. TCRdb independently ran MiXCR on the multiplex PCR reads; one entry per CDR3 protein. The sample has approximately 1.2 million distinct CDR3 sequences, 35% to 45% seen once; the top ten hold over 8.5%. This CDR3 has 15 amino acids. Germline values: CDR1 LGHNA, CDR2 YNFKEQ. V was trimmed by 1 base and J by 3 bases, leaving 12 bases between them. Sequencing input: peripheral blood or thyroid tissue (not recorded which). The rearrangement links TRBV4-2 to TRBJ1-1; D is uncertain. This clonotype originated in an adult man with Graves' hyperthyroidism. This CDR3 is CASSQGLPSYTEAFF. In nucleotides, the CDR3 is TGTGCCAGCAGCCAAGGTCTTCCGAGTTACACTGAAGCTTTCTTT.